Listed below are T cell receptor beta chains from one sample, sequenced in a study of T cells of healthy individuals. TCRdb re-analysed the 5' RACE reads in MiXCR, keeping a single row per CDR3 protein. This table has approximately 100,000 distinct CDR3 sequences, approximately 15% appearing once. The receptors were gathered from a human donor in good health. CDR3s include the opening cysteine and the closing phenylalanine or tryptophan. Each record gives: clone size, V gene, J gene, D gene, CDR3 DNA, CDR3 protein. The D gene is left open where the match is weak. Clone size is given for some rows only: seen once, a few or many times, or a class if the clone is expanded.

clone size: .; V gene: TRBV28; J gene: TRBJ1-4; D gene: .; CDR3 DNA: TGTGCCAGCAGTGCCTGGGGAGGGCTGGATGAAAAACTGTTTTTT; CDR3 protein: CASSAWGGLDEKLFF
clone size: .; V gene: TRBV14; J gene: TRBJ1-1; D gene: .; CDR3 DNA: TGTGCCAGCAGCCAAGACCCAGGGATGAACACTGAAGCTTTCTTT; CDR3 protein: CASSQDPGMNTEAFF
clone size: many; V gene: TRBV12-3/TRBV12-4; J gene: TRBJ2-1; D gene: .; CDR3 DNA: TGTGCCAGCAGTTTAAGCGGATCCTACAATGAGCAGTTCTTC; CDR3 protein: CASSLSGSYNEQFF
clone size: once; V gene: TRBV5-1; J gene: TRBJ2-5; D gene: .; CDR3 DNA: TGCGCCAGCAGCTTGGCGGCGTCACGGGAGACCCAGTACTTC; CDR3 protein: CASSLAASRETQYF
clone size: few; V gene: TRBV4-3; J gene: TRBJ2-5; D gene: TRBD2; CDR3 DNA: TGCGCCAGCAGCCGACATAGCGGGAGCGGCGGAGAGACCCAGTACTTC; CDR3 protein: CASSRHSGSGGETQYF
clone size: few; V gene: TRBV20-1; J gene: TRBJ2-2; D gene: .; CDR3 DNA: TGCAGTGCTAGGGGGCTGGCAAATCCGAACACCGGGGAGCTGTTTTTT; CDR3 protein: CSARGLANPNTGELFF
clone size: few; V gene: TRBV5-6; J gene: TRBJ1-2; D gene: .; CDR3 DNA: TGTGCCAGCAGCGTCCCTTTGGGGGTCTATGGCTACACCTTC; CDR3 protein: CASSVPLGVYGYTF
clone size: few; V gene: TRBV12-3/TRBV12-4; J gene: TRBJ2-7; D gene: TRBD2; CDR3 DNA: TGTGCCAGCAGAACCGGACTAGCGGGACCCTACGAGCAGTACTTC; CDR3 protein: CASRTGLAGPYEQYF
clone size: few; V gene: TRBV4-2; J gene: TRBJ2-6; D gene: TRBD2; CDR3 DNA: TGTGCCAGCAGCCAAGAACATAGCGGGAACCCCTCTGGGGCCAACGTCCTGACTTTC; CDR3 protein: CASSQEHSGNPSGANVLTF
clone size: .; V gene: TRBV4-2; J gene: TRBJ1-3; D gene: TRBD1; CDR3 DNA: TGTGCCAGCAGCCACGGGACAGGCAAAGCTGGAAACACCATATATTTT; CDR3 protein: CASSHGTGKAGNTIYF
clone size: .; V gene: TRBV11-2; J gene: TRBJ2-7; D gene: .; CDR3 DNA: TGTGCCAGCAGCTGGGGCGGATACTACGAGCAGTACTTC; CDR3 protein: CASSWGGYYEQYF
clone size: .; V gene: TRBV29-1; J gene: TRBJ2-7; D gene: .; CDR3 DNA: TGCAGCGCCAGCGCGGGGTCTAATGAGCAGTACTTC; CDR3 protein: CSASAGSNEQYF
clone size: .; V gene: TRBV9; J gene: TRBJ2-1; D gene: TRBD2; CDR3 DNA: TGTGCCAGCAGCGTAGGAACTAGCGAAAATGAGCAGTTCTTC; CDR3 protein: CASSVGTSENEQFF
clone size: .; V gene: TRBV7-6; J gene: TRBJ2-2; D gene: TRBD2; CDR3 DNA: TGTGCCAGCAGCGCAACGGGACTAGCGGTGAACACCGGGGAGCTGTTTTTT; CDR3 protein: CASSATGLAVNTGELFF
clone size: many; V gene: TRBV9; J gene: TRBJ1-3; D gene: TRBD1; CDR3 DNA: TGTGCCAGCAGCGTAGGACAGGGAGGAAACACCATATATTTT; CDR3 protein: CASSVGQGGNTIYF
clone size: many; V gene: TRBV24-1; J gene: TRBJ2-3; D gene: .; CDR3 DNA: TGTGCCACCAGTCCGACAGCTAGCACAGATACGCAGTATTTT; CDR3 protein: CATSPTASTDTQYF
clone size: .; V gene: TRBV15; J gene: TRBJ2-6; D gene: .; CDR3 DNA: TGTGCCACCAGCAGAGACGGGACCTCTGGGGCCAACGTCCTGACTTTC; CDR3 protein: CATSRDGTSGANVLTF
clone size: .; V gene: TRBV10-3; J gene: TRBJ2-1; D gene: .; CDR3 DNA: TGTGCCATCAGAGAAACGGGACCCCTGGGCCATGAGCAGTTCTTC; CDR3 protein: CAIRETGPLGHEQFF
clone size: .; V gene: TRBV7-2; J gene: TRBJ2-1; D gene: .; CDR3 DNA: TGTGCCAGCAGCCTGGCAGGCATATCGGACAATGAGCAGTTCTTC; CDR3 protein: CASSLAGISDNEQFF
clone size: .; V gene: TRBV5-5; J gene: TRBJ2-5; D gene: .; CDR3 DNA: TGTGCCAGCAGCTTGCTCAGGGTCCAAGAGACCCAGTACTTC; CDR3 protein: CASSLLRVQETQYF
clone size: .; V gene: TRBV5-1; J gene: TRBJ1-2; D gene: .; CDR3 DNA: TGCGCCAGCAGCCCGACAGCGGGCAATCCCTATGGCTACACCTTC; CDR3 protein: CASSPTAGNPYGYTF
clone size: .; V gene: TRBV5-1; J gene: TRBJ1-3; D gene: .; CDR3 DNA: TGCGCCAGCAGCTTGGCAGGGTATGGAAACACCATATATTTT; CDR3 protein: CASSLAGYGNTIYF
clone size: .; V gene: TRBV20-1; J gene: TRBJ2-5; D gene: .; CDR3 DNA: TGCAGTGCTAAAGACCCGGGGGCCCAGTACTTC; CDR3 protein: CSAKDPGAQYF
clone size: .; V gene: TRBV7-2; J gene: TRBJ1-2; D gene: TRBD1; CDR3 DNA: TGTGCCAGCAGCTTAGATGGAAGATACCGGGACAGAACCTATGGCTACACCTTC; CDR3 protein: CASSLDGRYRDRTYGYTF
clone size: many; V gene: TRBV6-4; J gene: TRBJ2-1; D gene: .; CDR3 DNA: TGTGCCAGCAGTGGCGGATCCGGCGGTGATGAGCAGTTCTTC; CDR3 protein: CASSGGSGGDEQFF
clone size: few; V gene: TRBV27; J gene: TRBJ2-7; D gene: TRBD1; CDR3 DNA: TGTGCCAGCAGTCCCTCCGGGACAGGCTACGAGCAGTACTTC; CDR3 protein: CASSPSGTGYEQYF
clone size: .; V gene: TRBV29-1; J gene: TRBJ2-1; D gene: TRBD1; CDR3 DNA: TGCAGCGTTGCCGGGACAGGGGTCTACAATGAGCAGTTCTTC; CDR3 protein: CSVAGTGVYNEQFF
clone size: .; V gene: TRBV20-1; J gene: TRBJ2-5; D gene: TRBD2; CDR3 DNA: TGCAGTGCTAGTAGCGGGGGGGCACTTGGAGAGACCCAGTACTTC; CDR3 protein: CSASSGGALGETQYF
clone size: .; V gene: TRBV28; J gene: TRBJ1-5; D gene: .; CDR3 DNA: TGTGCCAGCAGCACGTCCAATCAGCCCCAGCATTTT; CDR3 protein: CASSTSNQPQHF